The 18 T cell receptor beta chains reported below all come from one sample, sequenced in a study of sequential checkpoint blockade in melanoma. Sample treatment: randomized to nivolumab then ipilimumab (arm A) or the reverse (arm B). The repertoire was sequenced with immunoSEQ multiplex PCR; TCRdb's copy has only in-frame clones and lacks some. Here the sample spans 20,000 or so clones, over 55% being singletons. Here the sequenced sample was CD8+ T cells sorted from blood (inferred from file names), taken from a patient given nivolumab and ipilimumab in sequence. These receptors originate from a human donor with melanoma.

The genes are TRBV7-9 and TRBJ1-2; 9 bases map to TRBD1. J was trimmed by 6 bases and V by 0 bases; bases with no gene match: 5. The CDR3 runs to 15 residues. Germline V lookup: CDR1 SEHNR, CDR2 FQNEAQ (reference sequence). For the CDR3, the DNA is TGTGCCAGCAGCTTAGCCCTGACAGGGGGGAATGGCTACACCTTC. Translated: CASSLALTGGNGYTF.

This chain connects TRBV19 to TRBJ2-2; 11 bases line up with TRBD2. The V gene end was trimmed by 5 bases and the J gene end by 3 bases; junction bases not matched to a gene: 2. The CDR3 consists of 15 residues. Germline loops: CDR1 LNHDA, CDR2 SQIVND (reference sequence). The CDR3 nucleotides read TGTGCCAGTAGTCCTAGCGGGGGGCACACCGGGGAGCTGTTTTTT. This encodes CASSPSGGHTGELFF.

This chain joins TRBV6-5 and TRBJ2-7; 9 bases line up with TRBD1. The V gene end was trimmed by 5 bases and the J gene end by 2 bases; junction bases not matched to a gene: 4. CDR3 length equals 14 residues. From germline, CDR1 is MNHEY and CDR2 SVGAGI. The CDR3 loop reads CASSKRDRAYEQYF. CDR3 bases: TGTGCCAGCAGTAAGAGGGACAGGGCCTACGAGCAGTACTTC.

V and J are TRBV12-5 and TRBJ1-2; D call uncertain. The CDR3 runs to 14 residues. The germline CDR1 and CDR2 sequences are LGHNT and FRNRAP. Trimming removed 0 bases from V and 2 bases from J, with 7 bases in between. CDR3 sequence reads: CASGLVEPNYGYTF. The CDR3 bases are TGTGCTAGTGGTTTGGTTGAGCCGAACTATGGCTACACCTTC. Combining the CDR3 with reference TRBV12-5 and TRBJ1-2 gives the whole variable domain DARVTQTPRHKVTEMGQEVTMRCQPILGHNTVFWYRQTMMQGLELLAYFRNRAPLDDSGMPKDRFSAEMPDATLATLKIQPSEPRDSAVYFCASGLVEPNYGYTFGSGTRLTVV.

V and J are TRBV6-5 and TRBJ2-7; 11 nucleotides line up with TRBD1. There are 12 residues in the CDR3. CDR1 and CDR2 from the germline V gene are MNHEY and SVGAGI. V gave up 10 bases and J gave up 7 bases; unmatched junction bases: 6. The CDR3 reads CATEDRGLEQYF. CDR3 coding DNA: TGTGCCACAGAGGACAGGGGGCTTGAGCAGTACTTC.

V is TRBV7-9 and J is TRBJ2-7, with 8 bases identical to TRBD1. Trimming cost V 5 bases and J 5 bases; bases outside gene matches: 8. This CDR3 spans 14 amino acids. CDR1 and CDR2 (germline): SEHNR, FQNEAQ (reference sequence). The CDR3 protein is CASSARTGFHEQYF. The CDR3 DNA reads TGTGCCAGCAGCGCGAGGACAGGGTTCCACGAGCAGTACTTC. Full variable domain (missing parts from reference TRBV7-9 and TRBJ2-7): DTGVSQNPRHKITKRGQNVTFRCDPISEHNRLYWYRQTLGQGPEFLTYFQNEAQLEKSRLLSDRFSAERPKGSFSTLEIQRTEQGDSAMYLCASSARTGFHEQYFGPGTRLTVT.

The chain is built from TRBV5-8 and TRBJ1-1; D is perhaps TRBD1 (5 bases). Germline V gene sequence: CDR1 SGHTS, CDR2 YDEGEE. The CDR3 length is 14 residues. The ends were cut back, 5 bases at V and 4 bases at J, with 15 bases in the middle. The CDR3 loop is CASRLSGLPTEAFF. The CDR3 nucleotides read TGTGCCAGCAGACTCTCAGGGTTGCCCACTGAAGCTTTCTTT.

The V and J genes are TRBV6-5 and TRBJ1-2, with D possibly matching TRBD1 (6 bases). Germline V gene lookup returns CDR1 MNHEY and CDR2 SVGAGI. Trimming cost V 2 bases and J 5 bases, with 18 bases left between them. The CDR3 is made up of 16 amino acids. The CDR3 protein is CASSYNWEGGGYGYTF. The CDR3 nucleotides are TGTGCCAGCAGTTACAATTGGGAGGGGGGGGGATATGGCTACACCTTC.

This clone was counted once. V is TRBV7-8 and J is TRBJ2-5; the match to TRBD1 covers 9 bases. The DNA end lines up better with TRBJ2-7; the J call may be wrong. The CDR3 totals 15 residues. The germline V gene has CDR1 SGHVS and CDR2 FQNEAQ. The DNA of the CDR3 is TGTGCCAGCAGCTTGGGGACAGGGTTCGGCTACGAGCAGTACTTC. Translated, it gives CASSLGTGFGYEQYF.

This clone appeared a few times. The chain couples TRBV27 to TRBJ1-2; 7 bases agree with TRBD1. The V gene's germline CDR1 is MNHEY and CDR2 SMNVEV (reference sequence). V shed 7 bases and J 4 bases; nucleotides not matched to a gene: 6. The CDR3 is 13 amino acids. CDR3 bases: TGTGCCAGCACCTCCCAGGGGGGCTATGGCTACACCTTC. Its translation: CASTSQGGYGYTF.

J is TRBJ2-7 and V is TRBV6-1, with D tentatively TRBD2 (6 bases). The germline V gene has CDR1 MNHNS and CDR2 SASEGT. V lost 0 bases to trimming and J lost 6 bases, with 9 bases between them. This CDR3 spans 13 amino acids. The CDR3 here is CASSEAGGGEQYF. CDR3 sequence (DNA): TGTGCCAGCAGTGAAGCGGGAGGCGGCGAGCAGTACTTC.

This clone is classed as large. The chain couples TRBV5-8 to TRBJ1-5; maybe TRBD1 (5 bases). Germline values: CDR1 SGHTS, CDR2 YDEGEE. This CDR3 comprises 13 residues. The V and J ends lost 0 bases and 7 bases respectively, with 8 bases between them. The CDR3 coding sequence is TGTGCCAGCAGCTTGGGTCAGGGCCAGCCCCAGCATTTT. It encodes CASSLGQGQPQHF.

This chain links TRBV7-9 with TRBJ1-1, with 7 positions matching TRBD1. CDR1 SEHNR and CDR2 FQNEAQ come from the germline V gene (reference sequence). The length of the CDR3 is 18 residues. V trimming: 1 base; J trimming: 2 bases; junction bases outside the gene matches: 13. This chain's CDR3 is CASSLGSPWGQTNTEAFF. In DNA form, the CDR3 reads TGTGCCAGCAGCTTAGGGAGCCCGTGGGGACAGACTAACACTGAAGCTTTCTTT. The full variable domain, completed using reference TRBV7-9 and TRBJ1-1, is DTGVSQNPRHKITKRGQNVTFRCDPISEHNRLYWYRQTLGQGPEFLTYFQNEAQLEKSRLLSDRFSAERPKGSFSTLEIQRTEQGDSAMYLCASSLGSPWGQTNTEAFFGQGTRLTVV.

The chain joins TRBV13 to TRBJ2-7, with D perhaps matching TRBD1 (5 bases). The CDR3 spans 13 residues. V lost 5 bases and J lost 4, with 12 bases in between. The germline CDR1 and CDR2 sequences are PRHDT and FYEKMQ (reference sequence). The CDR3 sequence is CASSPGAGYEQYF. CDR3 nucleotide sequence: TGTGCCAGCAGCCCTGGGGCTGGTTACGAGCAGTACTTC.

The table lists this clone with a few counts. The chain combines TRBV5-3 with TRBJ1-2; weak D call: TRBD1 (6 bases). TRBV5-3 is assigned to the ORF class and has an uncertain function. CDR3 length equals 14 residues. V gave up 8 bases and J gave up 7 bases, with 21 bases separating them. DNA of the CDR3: TGTGCCAGCAGCGTATGGGAGGGGGTTTTTGGCTACACCTTC. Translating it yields CASSVWEGVFGYTF.

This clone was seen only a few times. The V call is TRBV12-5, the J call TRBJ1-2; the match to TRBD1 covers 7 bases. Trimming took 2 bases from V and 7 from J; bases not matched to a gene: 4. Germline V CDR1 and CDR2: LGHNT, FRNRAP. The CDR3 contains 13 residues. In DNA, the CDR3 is TGTGCTAGTGGTTTGAACAGGGGTTCTGGCTACACCTTC. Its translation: CASGLNRGSGYTF.

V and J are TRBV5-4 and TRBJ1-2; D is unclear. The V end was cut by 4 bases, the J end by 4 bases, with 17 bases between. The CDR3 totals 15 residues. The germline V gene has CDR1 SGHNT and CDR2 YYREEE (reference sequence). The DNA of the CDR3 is TGTGCCAGCAGCCCCCTCAACACGGGAGTCTATGGCTACACCTTC. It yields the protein CASSPLNTGVYGYTF.

The CDR3 spells CASSTGPGGEQYF. The CDR3 DNA reads TGTGCCAGCAGTACCGGACCGGGGGGGGAGCAGTACTTC. The chain employs TRBV5-8 and TRBJ2-7; 8 bases are a match to TRBD2. This CDR3 contains 13 residues. Germline CDR1 and CDR2: SGHTS and YDEGEE. With 5 bases clipped from V and 7 bases from J, the junction kept 8 bases outside the gene matches.